The 27 T cell receptor beta chains below were found in one sample sequenced in a study of Ad26.COV2.S vaccination and SARS-CoV-2 variants. Sequencing was performed with immunoSEQ multiplex PCR; in TCRdb, only in-frame clones are kept and a portion is missing. The table has 300,000 to 400,000 clones, around 92% seen once. This sample comprised peripheral blood, obtained after recovery from COVID-19. These receptors all come from a human donor who had recovered from COVID-19.

The J gene is TRBJ1-4, the V gene TRBV20-1, with D hard to call. The ends were cut back, 3 bases at V and 3 bases at J, with 11 bases in the middle. Germline assignment: CDR1 DFQATT and CDR2 SNEGSKA (reference sequence). This CDR3 region has 14 residues. Here the CDR3 reads CSASVWGANEKLFF. CDR3 bases: TGCAGTGCTAGTGTATGGGGAGCTAATGAAAAACTGTTTTTT.

This clone was counted a single time. The gene calls are TRBV6-5 and TRBJ2-5; D is ambiguous. V was clipped by 6 bases and J by 1 base, with 6 bases between them. The CDR3 is 12 amino acids. Germline lookup yields CDR1 MNHEY and CDR2 SVGAGI. For the CDR3, the DNA is TGTGCCAGCAGCAGTCTCCAAGAGACCCAGTACTTC. Translation: CASSSLQETQYF.

V gene TRBV6-6 combines with J gene TRBJ2-7; D ambiguous. Trimming left V 4 bases short and J 4 bases short, with 11 bases between. This CDR3 is built from 13 residues. The germline V gene has CDR1 MNHNY and CDR2 SVGAGI (reference sequence). The CDR3 sequence is CASSSAQSYEQYF. The CDR3 DNA is TGTGCCAGCAGTTCCGCACAGAGTTACGAGCAGTACTTC.

This sequence joins TRBV13 and TRBJ1-1; the D gene is possibly TRBD1 (5 bases). This CDR3 region has 14 residues. V was trimmed by 8 bases and J by 1 base, leaving 14 bases between them. CDR1 is PRHDT and CDR2 is FYEKMQ in the germline V gene (reference sequence). CDR3 bases: TGTGCCAGCCTATCAGGGACGGAGAACACTGAAGCTTTCTTT. This gives the protein CASLSGTENTEAFF.

This clone appeared a few times. The rearrangement joins TRBV19 to TRBJ1-1, with 7 bases aligning to TRBD1. V shed 11 bases, J shed 4 bases, and the junction held 10 bases outside the gene matches. This CDR3 spans 13 amino acids. CDR1 and CDR2 from the germline V gene are LNHDA and SQIVND (reference sequence). This CDR3 reads CAATRQGGTEAFF. DNA for the CDR3: TGTGCCGCGACCCGCCAGGGGGGCACTGAAGCTTTCTTT.

The chain joins TRBV6-2 or TRBV6-3 to TRBJ1-1; D is uncertain. Germline V gene sequence: CDR1 MNHEY, CDR2 SVGEGT. V shed 2 bases and J shed 6 bases, with 13 bases lying between them. This CDR3 has 14 residues. This CDR3 reads CASSYVRTTPEAFF. The CDR3 nucleotides read TGTGCCAGCAGTTACGTCAGGACGACGCCTGAAGCTTTCTTT.

For the CDR3, the DNA is TGCAGCGTTGCTGAATCGCCGCGAACTCCCTATGGCTACACCTTC. Translating it yields CSVAESPRTPYGYTF. The V gene is TRBV29-1, the J gene TRBJ1-2; D uncertain. This CDR3 comprises 15 residues. Per germline, CDR1 SQVTM and CDR2 ANQGSEA. Trimming stripped 4 bases from V and 4 bases from J, with 19 bases between.

This clone has just a few counts. This chain joins TRBV7-2 and TRBJ1-5, with D unclear. CDR1 is SGHTA, CDR2 FQGNSA, per germline. The length of the CDR3 is 13 residues. Trimming took off 6 bases at V and 3 bases at J, with 9 bases between the two ends. The CDR3, as DNA: TGTGCCAGCAGTCGGCAGAACAATCAGCCCCAGCATTTT. Translation: CASSRQNNQPQHF.

The chain carries TRBV24-1 and TRBJ2-7; a weak D match, TRBD2 (5 bases). This CDR3 contains 12 residues. Trimming left V 1 base short and J 7 bases short, with 7 bases between. Germline loops: CDR1 KGHDR, CDR2 SFDVKD. This CDR3 is CATSDLSGEQYF. In nucleotides, the CDR3 is TGTGCCACCAGTGATTTATCGGGGGAGCAGTACTTC.

This chain links TRBV24-1 with TRBJ2-1; D may match TRBD1 or TRBD2 (5 bases each). The CDR3 is 14 residues long. The germline V gene encodes CDR1 KGHDR and CDR2 SFDVKD. V was cut by 6 bases and J by 4 bases, with 12 bases left in between. CDR3 coding DNA: TGTGCCACCAGTACCCGGGACCTATACAATGAGCAGTTCTTC. It yields the protein CATSTRDLYNEQFF.

The chain carries TRBV6-1 and TRBJ1-5; D might be TRBD1 (5 bases). Trimming left V 1 base short and J 7 bases short, with 8 bases between. This CDR3 has 13 amino acids. Germline assignment: CDR1 MNHNS and CDR2 SASEGT. Written as DNA, the CDR3 is TGTGCCAGCAGTGAAGGTTGGGGCCAGCCCCAGCATTTT. Protein sequence: CASSEGWGQPQHF.

The chain links TRBV18 to TRBJ2-7; 8 bases match TRBD1. The CDR3 is 15 residues long. Trimming took 0 bases from V and 3 from J; bases not matched to a gene: 4. Germline V gene lookup returns CDR1 KGHSH and CDR2 LQKENI. CDR3 sequence reads: CASSPPRGQGYEQYF. The CDR3 DNA reads TGTGCCAGCTCACCACCGAGAGGACAGGGCTACGAGCAGTACTTC.

V gene TRBV6-5 combines with J gene TRBJ2-1; TRBD2 is a possible D gene (6 bases). Germline V gene lookup returns CDR1 MNHEY and CDR2 SVGAGI. The germline V and J ends were trimmed by 5 bases and 0 bases, with 8 bases remaining between them. CDR3 length equals 14 residues. The CDR3 DNA follows: TGTGCCAGCAGTCGGGGGAGCTCCTACAATGAGCAGTTCTTC. It encodes CASSRGSSYNEQFF.

This clone was detected once. The chain is built from TRBV15 and TRBJ1-3; D is undetermined. V was trimmed by 5 bases and J by 0 bases, leaving 8 bases between them. The CDR3 has 14 residues. Germline CDR1 LNHNV, CDR2 YYDKDF (reference sequence). CDR3 sequence: CATSVGASGNTIYF. The CDR3 DNA reads TGTGCCACCAGCGTGGGCGCCTCTGGAAACACCATATATTTT.

CDR3 amino acids: CASSQPRDRGDYGYTF. The CDR3 nucleotides read TGTGCCAGCAGTCAGCCGCGGGACAGGGGGGACTATGGCTACACCTTC. This chain uses TRBV7-9 with TRBJ1-2, with 11 bases identical to TRBD1. This CDR3 has 16 residues. CDR1 SEHNR and CDR2 FQNEAQ come from the germline V gene (reference sequence). Trimming took 6 bases from V and 3 from J; bases not matched to a gene: 9. The variable domain in full, completed from reference TRBV7-9 and TRBJ1-2, reads DTGVSQNPRHKITKRGQNVTFRCDPISEHNRLYWYRQTLGQGPEFLTYFQNEAQLEKSRLLSDRFSAERPKGSFSTLEIQRTEQGDSAMYLCASSQPRDRGDYGYTFGSGTRLTVV.

This clone appeared once. The chain carries TRBV24-1 and TRBJ1-1, with a weak D call TRBD1 (5 bases). Per the germline V gene, CDR1 is KGHDR and CDR2 is SFDVKD. The V end was cut by 2 bases, the J end by 6 bases, with 9 bases between. The CDR3 spans 13 residues. CDR3 region: CATSDSGSAEAFF. The CDR3 DNA reads as TGTGCCACCAGTGATTCAGGGTCGGCTGAAGCTTTCTTT.

V usage is TRBV21-1 and J usage is TRBJ2-3. TRBV21-1 is a recognized pseudogene. The CDR3 has 17 residues. The CDR3, as DNA: TGTGCCAGCAGCGAAAAAAAGGGGGGACCTAGCACAGATACGCAGTATTTT. This gives the protein CASSEKKGGPSTDTQYF.

This chain connects TRBV21-1 to TRBJ2-1. TRBV21-1 corresponds to a pseudogene. CDR3 length: 16 amino acids. CDR3 DNA sequence: TGTGCCAGCAGCAAGAATTGGGTCAGCTCCTACAATGAGCAGTTCTTC. Amino acid sequence: CASSKNWVSSYNEQFF.

The chain couples TRBV28 to TRBJ2-7, with D possibly being TRBD1 (6 bases). The V end was cut by 6 bases, the J end by 6 bases, with 9 bases between. Per the germline V gene, CDR1 is MDHEN and CDR2 is SYDVKM. This CDR3 has 11 residues. This chain's CDR3 is CASSRTVEQYF. CDR3 sequence (DNA): TGTGCCAGCAGCCGGACAGTCGAGCAGTACTTC.

The chain recombines TRBV19 with TRBJ2-5; no reliable D call. There are 15 residues in the CDR3. V dropped 2 bases and J dropped 1 base, with 11 bases sitting between them. Looked up from germline, CDR1 is LNHDA and CDR2 is SQIVND (reference sequence). This chain's CDR3 is CASSIRQTTQETQYF. The CDR3 DNA follows: TGTGCCAGTAGTATACGCCAGACGACCCAAGAGACCCAGTACTTC.

The chain employs TRBV6-5 and TRBJ2-5, with 8 bases fitting TRBD1. The CDR3 runs to 15 residues. Per germline, CDR1 MNHEY and CDR2 SVGAGI. V lost 2 bases and J lost 4; bases outside the gene matches: 6. CDR3 sequence: CASSYGQGPRETQYF. The DNA for the CDR3 is TGTGCCAGCAGTTACGGACAGGGTCCACGAGAGACCCAGTACTTC.

This sequence joins TRBV19 and TRBJ1-3, with D possibly TRBD1 on 5 matching bases. CDR3 size: 16 residues. Trimming pared 3 bases from V and 0 bases from J, leaving 12 bases between. Germline values: CDR1 LNHDA, CDR2 SQIVND (reference sequence). This chain's CDR3 is CASSIGGRDSGNTIYF. The CDR3 bases are TGTGCCAGTAGTATTGGGGGACGGGACTCTGGAAACACCATATATTTT.

V usage is TRBV5-1 and J usage is TRBJ2-2; 8 nucleotides agree with TRBD2. Looked up from germline, CDR1 is SGHRS and CDR2 is YFSETQ. The CDR3 sequence is 15 residues long. The V segment lost 6 bases and the J segment 1 base; nucleotides outside the gene matches: 5. CDR3 region: CASNPGGGNTGELFF. CDR3 bases: TGCGCCAGCAATCCGGGAGGGGGGAACACCGGGGAGCTGTTTTTT. Full variable domain (outside the CDR3, taken from reference TRBV5-1 and TRBJ2-2): KAGVTQTPRYLIKTRGQQVTLSCSPISGHRSVSWYQQTPGQGLQFLFEYFSETQRNKGNFPGRFSGRQFSNSRSEMNVSTLELGDSALYLCASNPGGGNTGELFFGEGSRLTVL.

In this sample, this clone turned up once. The V and J genes are TRBV19 and TRBJ1-2; 10 nucleotides line up with TRBD1. The CDR3 totals 14 residues. V lost 3 bases and J lost 4; bases outside the gene matches: 2. Germline V lookup: CDR1 LNHDA, CDR2 SQIVND (reference sequence). DNA for the CDR3: TGTGCCAGTAGTATGTGGGACAGGGGCTATGGCTACACCTTC. It translates to CASSMWDRGYGYTF.

The chain combines TRBV5-6 with TRBJ1-3; maybe TRBD1 (6 bases). Trimming shortened V by 4 bases and J by 4 bases, and 12 bases separated the two germline ends. CDR3 size: 14 residues. The V gene's germline CDR1 is SGHDT and CDR2 YYEEEE. The CDR3 here is CASSRTGLGNTIYF. CDR3 DNA sequence: TGTGCCAGCAGCCGTACAGGGTTGGGAAACACCATATATTTT.

The rearrangement links TRBV2 to TRBJ2-2, with D possibly TRBD2 on 6 matching bases. The V gene lost 2 bases and the J gene lost 6 bases, with 10 bases spanning the gap. Germline CDR1 SNHLY, CDR2 FYNNEI. The CDR3 length is 14 residues. CDR3 region: CASSERGTAGELFF. In nucleotides, the CDR3 is TGTGCCAGCAGTGAACGAGGGACTGCCGGGGAGCTGTTTTTT.

Written as DNA, the CDR3 is TGTGCCAGTAGTACCCGGACAGGGACCATATATTTT. Amino acids: CASSTRTGTIYF. V usage is TRBV19 and J usage is TRBJ1-3; 8 bases line up with TRBD1. The CDR3 contains 12 residues. The germline gives CDR1 LNHDA, CDR2 SQIVND (reference sequence). After removal of 4 bases from V and 10 bases from J, the junction contained 3 bases not matched to a gene.